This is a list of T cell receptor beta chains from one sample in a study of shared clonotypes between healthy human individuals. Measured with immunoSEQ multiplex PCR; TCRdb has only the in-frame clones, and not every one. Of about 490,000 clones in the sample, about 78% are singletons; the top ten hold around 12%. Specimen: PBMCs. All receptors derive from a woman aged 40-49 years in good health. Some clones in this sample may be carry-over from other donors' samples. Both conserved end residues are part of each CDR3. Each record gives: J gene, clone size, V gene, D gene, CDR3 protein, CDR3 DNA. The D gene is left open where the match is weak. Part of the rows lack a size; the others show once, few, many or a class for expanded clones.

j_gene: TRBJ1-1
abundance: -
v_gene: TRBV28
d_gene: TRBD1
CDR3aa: CASRTGGSGNTEAFF
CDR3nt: TGTGCCAGCAGGACAGGGGGCAGCGGGAACACTGAAGCTTTCTTT

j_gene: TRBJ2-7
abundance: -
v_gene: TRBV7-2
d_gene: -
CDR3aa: CASSLHDGPYEQYF
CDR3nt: TGTGCCAGCAGCTTACACGACGGACCCTACGAGCAGTACTTC

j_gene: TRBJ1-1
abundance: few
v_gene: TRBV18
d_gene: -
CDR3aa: CASSRDSEAFF
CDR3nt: TGTGCCAGCTCGCGAGATTCCGAAGCTTTCTTT

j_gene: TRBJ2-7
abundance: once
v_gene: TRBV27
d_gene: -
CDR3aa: CASSPRFRDYRYEQYF
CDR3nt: TGTGCCAGCAGCCCAAGGTTCCGGGATTACCGCTACGAGCAGTACTTC

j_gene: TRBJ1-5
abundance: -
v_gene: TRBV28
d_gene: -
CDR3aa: CASSFSGKNQPQHF
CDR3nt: TGTGCCAGCAGTTTTTCCGGGAAAAATCAGCCCCAGCATTTT

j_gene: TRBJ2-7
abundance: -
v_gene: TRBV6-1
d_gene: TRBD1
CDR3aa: CASSEGDRVEQYF
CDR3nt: TGTGCCAGCAGTGAAGGGGACAGGGTCGAGCAGTACTTC

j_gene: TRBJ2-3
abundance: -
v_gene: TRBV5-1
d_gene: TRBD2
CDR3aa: CASSLISGRERDTQYF
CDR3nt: TGCGCCAGCAGCTTGATAAGCGGGAGGGAGCGGGATACGCAGTATTTT

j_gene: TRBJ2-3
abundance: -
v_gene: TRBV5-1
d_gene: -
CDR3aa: CASSLFGMGTDTQYF
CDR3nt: TGCGCCAGCAGCTTGTTTGGCATGGGCACAGATACGCAGTATTTT

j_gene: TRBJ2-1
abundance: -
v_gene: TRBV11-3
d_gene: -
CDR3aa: CASSRTHSYNEQFF
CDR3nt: TGTGCCAGCAGCCGGACCCACTCCTACAATGAGCAGTTCTTC

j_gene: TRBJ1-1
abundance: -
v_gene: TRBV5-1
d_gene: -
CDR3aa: CASSLDRLMNTEAFF
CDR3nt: TGCGCCAGCAGCTTGGACAGACTGATGAACACTGAAGCTTTCTTT

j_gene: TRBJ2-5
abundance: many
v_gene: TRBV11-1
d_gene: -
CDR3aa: CASSLLGGQETQYF
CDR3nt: TGTGCCAGCAGCTTACTGGGGGGCCAAGAGACCCAGTACTTC

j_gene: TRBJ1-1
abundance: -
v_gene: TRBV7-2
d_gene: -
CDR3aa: CASSFGGVGAEAFF
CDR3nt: TGTGCCAGCAGCTTCGGAGGGGTGGGCGCTGAAGCTTTCTTT

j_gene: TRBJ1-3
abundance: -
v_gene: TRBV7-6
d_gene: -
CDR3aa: CASSLGPPRNTIYF
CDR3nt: TGTGCCAGCAGCTTGGGGCCACCTAGAAACACCATATATTTT

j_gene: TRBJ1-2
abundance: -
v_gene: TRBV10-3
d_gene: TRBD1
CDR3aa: CANGDRDYGYTF
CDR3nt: TGTGCCAACGGGGACAGGGACTACGGCTACACCTTC

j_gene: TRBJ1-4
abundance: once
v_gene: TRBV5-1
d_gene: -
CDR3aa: CASSAGQNEKLFF
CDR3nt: TGCGCCAGCAGCGCGGGACAAAATGAAAAACTGTTTTTT

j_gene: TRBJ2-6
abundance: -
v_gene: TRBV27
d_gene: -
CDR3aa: CASGRLGSGANVLTF
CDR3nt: TGTGCCAGCGGCCGTTTGGGCTCTGGGGCCAACGTCCTGACTTTC

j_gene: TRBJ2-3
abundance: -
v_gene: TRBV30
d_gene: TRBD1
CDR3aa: CAWRATGADTQYF
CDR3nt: TGTGCCTGGAGGGCGACAGGGGCGGATACGCAGTATTTT

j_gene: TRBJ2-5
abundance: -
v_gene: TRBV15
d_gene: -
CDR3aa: CATSREGHSETQYF
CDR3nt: TGTGCCACCAGCAGAGAAGGACATAGCGAGACCCAGTACTTC

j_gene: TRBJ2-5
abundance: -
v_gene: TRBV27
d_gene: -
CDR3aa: CASRETVQETQYF
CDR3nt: TGTGCCAGCAGGGAGACAGTACAAGAGACCCAGTACTTC

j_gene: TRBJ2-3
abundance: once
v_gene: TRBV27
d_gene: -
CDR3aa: CASSLGLAWRSAQYF
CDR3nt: TGTGCCAGCAGTTTAGGACTTGCTTGGCGAAGTGCGCAGTATTTT

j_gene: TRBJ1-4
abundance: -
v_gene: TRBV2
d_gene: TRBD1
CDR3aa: CASRDDRVWEKLFF
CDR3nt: TGTGCCAGCAGAGACGACAGGGTTTGGGAAAAACTGTTTTTT

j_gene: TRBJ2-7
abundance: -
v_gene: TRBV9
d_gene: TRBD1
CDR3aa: CASSTSTGGFNEQYF
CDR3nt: TGTGCCAGCAGCACATCGACAGGGGGCTTCAACGAGCAGTACTTC

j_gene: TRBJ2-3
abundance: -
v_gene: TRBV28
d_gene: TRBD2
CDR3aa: CASSLNSGEITDTQYF
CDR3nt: TGTGCCAGCAGTCTCAATAGCGGGGAAATCACAGATACGCAGTATTTT

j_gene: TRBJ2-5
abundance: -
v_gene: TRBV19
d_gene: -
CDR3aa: CASSIDQGKGSSEYQETQYF
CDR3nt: TGTGCCAGTAGTATAGATCAAGGAAAAGGCTCAAGCGAGTACCAAGAGACCCAGTACTTC

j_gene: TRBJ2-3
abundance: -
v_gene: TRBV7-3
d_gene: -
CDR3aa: CASSQMHSTDTQYF
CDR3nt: TGTGCCAGCAGCCAAATGCACAGCACAGATACGCAGTATTTT

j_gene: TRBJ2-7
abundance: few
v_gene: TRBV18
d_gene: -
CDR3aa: CASSQQGGSLAEQYF
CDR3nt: TGTGCCAGCTCACAACAAGGGGGATCCCTGGCCGAGCAGTACTTC

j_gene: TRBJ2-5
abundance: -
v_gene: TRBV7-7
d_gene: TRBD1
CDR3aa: CASSPGQGLGQETQYF
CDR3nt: TGTGCTAGCAGCCCGGGACAGGGATTGGGCCAAGAGACCCAGTACTTC

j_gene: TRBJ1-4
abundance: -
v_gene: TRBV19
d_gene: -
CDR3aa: CASSKSWNEKLFF
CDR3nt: TGTGCCAGTAGTAAATCGTGGAACGAAAAACTGTTTTTT

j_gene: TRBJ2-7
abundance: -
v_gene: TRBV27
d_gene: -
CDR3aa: CASRPQGMGYEQYF
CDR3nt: TGTGCCAGCAGGCCACAGGGAATGGGATACGAGCAGTACTTC

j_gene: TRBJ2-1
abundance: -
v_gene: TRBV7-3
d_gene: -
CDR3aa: CASSLDPINEQFF
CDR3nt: TGTGCCAGCAGCTTAGACCCGATCAATGAGCAGTTCTTC

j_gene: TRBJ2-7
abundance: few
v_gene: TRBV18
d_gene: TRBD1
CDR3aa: CASSAGTGDEQYF
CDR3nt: TGTGCCAGCTCAGCTGGGACAGGGGACGAGCAGTACTTC

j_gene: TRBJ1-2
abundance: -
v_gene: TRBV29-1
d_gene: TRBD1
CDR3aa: CSAMDRSNYGYTF
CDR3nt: TGCAGCGCCATGGACAGGTCAAACTATGGCTACACCTTC

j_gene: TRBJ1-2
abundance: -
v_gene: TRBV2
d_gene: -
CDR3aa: CATRTDGYGYTF
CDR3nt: TGTGCCACCCGCACGGACGGCTATGGCTACACCTTC

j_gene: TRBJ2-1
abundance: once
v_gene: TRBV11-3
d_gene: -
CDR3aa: CASSTSGGGYNEQFF
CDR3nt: TGTGCCAGCAGCACCTCAGGGGGGGGATACAATGAGCAGTTCTTC

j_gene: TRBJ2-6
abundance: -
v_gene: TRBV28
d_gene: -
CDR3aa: CASRPGANVLTF
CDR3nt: TGTGCCAGCAGGCCCGGGGCCAACGTCCTGACTTTC

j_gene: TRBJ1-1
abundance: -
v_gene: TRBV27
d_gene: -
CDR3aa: CASSRGGWNTEAFF
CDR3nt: TGTGCCTCCAGTCGGGGGGGATGGAACACTGAAGCTTTCTTT

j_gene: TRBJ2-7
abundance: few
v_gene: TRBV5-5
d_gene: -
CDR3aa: CASSVGTYEQYF
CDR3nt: TGTGCCAGCAGCGTCGGGACCTACGAGCAGTACTTC

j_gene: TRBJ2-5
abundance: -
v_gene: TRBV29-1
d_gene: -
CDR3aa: CSVFGEETQYF
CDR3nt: TGCAGCGTTTTCGGGGAAGAGACCCAGTACTTC

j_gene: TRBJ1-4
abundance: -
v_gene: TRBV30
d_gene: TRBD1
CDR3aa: CAWSSRQGRSNEKLFF
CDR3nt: TGTGCCTGGAGTTCCAGACAGGGGAGGTCTAATGAAAAACTGTTTTTT

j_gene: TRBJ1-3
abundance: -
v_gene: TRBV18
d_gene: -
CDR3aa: CASSPPIRDGNTIYF
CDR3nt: TGTGCCAGCTCACCACCTATCAGGGATGGAAACACCATATATTTT

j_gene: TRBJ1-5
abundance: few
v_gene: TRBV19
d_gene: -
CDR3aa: CASSGRTDSNQPQHF
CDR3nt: TGTGCCAGTAGTGGACGGACGGATAGCAATCAGCCCCAGCATTTT

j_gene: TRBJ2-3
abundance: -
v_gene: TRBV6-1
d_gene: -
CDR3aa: CASSGSRGVSDTQYF
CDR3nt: TGTGCCAGCAGTGGATCCAGGGGGGTTTCAGATACGCAGTATTTT

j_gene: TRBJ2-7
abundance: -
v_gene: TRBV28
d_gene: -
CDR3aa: CASSTPGGKSSYEQYF
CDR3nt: TGTGCCAGCAGTACCCCGGGGGGCAAGAGCTCCTACGAGCAGTACTTC

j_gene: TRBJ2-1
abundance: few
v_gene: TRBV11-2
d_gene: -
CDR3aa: CASSLLRRGGGAEQFF
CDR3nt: TGTGCCAGCAGCCTTTTGAGGCGGGGTGGAGGAGCGGAGCAGTTCTTC

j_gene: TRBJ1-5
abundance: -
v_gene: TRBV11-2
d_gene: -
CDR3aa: CASSLAPGPNQPQHF
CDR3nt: TGTGCCAGCAGCTTGGCACCCGGGCCCAATCAGCCCCAGCATTTT

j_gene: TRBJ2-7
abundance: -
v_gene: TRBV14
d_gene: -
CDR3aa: CASSQWTQPYEQYF
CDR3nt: TGTGCCAGCAGCCAATGGACACAACCCTACGAGCAGTACTTC

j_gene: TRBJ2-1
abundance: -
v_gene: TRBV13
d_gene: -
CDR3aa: CASSLPPRGSYNEQFF
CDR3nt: TGTGCCAGCAGCTTACCCCCGAGAGGTTCCTACAATGAGCAGTTCTTC

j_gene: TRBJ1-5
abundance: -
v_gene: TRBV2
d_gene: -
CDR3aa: CASSVGLNQPQHF
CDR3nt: TGTGCCAGCAGTGTAGGGCTCAATCAGCCCCAGCATTTT

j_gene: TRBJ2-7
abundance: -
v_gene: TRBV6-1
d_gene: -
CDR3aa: CASNAKGGASYEQYF
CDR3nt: TGTGCCAGCAATGCGAAGGGCGGAGCCTCCTACGAGCAGTACTTC

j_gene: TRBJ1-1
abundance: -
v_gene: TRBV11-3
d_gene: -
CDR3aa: CASKGEGETEAFF
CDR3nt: TGTGCCAGCAAAGGGGAGGGGGAGACTGAAGCTTTCTTT